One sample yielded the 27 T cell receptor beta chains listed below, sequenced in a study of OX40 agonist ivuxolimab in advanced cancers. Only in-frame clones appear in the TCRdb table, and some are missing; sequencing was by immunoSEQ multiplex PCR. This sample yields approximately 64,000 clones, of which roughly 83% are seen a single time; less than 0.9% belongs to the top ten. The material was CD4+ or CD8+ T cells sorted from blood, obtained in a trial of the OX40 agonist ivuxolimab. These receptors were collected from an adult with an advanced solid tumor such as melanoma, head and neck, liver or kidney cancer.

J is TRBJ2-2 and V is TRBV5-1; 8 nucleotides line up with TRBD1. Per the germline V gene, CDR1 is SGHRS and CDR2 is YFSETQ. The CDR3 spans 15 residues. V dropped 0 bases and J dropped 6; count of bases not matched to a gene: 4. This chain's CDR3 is CASSLAATGAGELFF. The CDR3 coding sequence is TGCGCCAGCAGCTTGGCCGCGACAGGGGCCGGGGAGCTGTTTTTT.

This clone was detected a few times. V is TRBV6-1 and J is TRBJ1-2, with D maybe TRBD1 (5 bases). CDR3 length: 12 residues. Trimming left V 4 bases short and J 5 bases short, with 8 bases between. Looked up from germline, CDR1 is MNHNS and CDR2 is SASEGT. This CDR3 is CASSVEGYGYTF. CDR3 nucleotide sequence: TGTGCCAGCAGTGTGGAGGGGTATGGCTACACCTTC.

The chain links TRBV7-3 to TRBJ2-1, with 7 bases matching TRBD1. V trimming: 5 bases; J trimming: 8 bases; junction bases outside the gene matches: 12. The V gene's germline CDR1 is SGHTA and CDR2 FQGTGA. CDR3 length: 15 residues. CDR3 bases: TGTGCCAGCAGCCGAGAGGGGGCGACAAACGATGAGCAGTTCTTC. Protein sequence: CASSREGATNDEQFF.

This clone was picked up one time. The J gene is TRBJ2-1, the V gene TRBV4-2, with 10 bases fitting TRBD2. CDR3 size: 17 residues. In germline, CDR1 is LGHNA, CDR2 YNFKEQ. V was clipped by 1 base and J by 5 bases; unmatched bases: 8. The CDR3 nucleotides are TGTGCCAGCAGCCAAGGACTAGCGGGTTTGTCGAACAATGAGCAGTTCTTC. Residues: CASSQGLAGLSNNEQFF.

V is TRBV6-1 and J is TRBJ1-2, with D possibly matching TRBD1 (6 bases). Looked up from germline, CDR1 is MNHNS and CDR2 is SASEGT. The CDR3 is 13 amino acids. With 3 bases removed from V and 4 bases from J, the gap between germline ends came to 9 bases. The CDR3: CASSDRGPYGYTF. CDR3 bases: TGTGCCAGCAGTGACAGGGGTCCCTATGGCTACACCTTC.

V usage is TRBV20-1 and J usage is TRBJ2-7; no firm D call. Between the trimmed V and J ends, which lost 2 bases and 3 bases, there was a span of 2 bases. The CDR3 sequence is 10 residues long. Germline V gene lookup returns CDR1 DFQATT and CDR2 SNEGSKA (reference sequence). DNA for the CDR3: TGCAGTGCTAGACTCTACGAGCAGTACTTC. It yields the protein CSARLYEQYF.

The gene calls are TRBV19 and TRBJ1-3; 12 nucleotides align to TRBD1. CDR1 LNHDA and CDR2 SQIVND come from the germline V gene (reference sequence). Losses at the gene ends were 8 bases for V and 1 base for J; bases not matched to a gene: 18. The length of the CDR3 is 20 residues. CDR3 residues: CASARASGTGGSRSGNTIYF. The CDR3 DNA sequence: TGTGCCAGTGCCCGTGCATCCGGGACAGGGGGCTCGAGGTCTGGAAACACCATATATTTT.

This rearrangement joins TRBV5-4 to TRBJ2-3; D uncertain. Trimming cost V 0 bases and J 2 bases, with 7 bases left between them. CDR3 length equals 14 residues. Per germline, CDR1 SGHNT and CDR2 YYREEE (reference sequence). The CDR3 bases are TGTGCCAGCAGCTTGGAACACCCCACAGATACGCAGTATTTT. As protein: CASSLEHPTDTQYF.

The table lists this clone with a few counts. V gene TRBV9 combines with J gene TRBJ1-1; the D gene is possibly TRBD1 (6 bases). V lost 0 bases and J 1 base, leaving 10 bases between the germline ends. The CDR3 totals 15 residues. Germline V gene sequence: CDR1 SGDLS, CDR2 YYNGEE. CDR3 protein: CASSVGAGQNTEAFF. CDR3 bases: TGTGCCAGCAGCGTAGGTGCGGGACAGAACACTGAAGCTTTCTTT. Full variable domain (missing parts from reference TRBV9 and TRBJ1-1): DSGVTQTPKHLITATGQRVTLRCSPRSGDLSVYWYQQSLDQGLQFLIQYYNGEERAKGNILERFSAQQFPDLHSELNLSSLELGDSALYFCASSVGAGQNTEAFFGQGTRLTVV.

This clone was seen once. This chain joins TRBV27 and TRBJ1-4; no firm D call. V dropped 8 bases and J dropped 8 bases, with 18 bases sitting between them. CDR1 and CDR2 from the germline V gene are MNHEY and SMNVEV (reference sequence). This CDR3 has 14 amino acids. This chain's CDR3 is CASGEAGGSEKLFF. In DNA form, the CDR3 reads TGTGCCAGCGGTGAAGCAGGAGGTTCAGAAAAACTGTTTTTT.

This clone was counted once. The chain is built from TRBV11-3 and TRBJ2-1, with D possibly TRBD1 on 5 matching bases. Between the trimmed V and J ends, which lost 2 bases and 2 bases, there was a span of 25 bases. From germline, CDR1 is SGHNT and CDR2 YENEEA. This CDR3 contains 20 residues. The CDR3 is CASSLRCVGWTPVPYNEQFF. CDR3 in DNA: TGTGCCAGCAGCTTACGTTGCGTAGGTTGGACACCTGTCCCCTACAATGAGCAGTTCTTC.

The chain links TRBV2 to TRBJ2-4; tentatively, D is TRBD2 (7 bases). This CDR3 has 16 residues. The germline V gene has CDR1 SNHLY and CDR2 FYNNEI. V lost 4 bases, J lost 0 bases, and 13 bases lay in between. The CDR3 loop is CASSGRGPIAKNIQYF. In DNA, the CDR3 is TGTGCCAGCAGTGGGCGGGGGCCTATAGCCAAAAACATTCAGTACTTC.

CDR3 coding DNA: TGTGCCAGCAGCAAATCTAGCGGGCTTGGCGAGCAGTACTTC. Translating gives CASSKSSGLGEQYF. The chain has TRBV7-2 and TRBJ2-7; 8 bases line up with TRBD2. This CDR3 comprises 14 residues. The V and J ends lost 5 bases and 6 bases, in that order; junction bases with no gene match: 9. Germline lookup yields CDR1 SGHTA and CDR2 FQGNSA.

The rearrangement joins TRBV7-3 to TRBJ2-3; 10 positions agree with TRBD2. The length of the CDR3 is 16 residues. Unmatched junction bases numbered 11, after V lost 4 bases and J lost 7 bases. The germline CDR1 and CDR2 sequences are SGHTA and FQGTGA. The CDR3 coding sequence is TGTGCCAGCAGCTCCGTAGCGGGGGGCCGGTCGAATACGCAGTATTTT. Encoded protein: CASSSVAGGRSNTQYF.

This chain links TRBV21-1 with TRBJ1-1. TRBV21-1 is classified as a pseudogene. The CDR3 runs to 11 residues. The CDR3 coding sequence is TGTGCCAGCGAGCTGAACACTGAAGCTTTCTTT. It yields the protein CASELNTEAFF.

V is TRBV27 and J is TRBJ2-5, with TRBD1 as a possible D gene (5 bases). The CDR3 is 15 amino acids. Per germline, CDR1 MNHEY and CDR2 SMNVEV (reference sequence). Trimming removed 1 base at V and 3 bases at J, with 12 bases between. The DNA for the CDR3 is TGTGCCAGCAGTTTATATACAGGACCCAAAGAGACCCAGTACTTC. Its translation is CASSLYTGPKETQYF.

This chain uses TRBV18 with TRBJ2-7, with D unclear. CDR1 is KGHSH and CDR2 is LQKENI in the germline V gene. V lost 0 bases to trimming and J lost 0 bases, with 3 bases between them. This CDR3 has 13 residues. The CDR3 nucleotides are TGTGCCAGCTCACCACCAAGCTCCTACGAGCAGTACTTC. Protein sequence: CASSPPSSYEQYF.

The CDR3 nucleotides read TGTGCCAGCAGCTGGGACCAGGGACAGTCTGGAAAACTGTTTTTT. It codes for CASSWDQGQSGKLFF. The rearrangement uses TRBV5-4 and TRBJ1-4; TRBD1 aligns across 7 bases. V lost 3 bases and J lost 10; bases outside the gene matches: 12. Germline CDR1 SGHNT, CDR2 YYREEE (reference sequence). This CDR3 has 15 amino acids. Full variable domain (remainder filled in from reference TRBV5-4 and TRBJ1-4): ETGVTQSPTHLIKTRGQQVTLRCSSQSGHNTVSWYQQALGQGPQFIFQYYREEENGRGNFPPRFSGLQFPNYSSELNVNALELDDSALYLCASSWDQGQSGKLFFGSGTQLSVL.

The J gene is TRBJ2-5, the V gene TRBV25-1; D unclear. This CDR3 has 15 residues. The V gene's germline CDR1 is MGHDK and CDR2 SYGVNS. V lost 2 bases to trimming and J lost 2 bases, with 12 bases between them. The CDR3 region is CASSEMGSPQETQYF. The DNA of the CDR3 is TGTGCCAGCAGTGAAATGGGCAGCCCGCAAGAGACCCAGTACTTC. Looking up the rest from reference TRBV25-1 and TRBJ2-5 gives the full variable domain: EADIYQTPRYLVIGTGKKITLECSQTMGHDKMYWYQQDPGMELHLIHYSYGVNSTEKGDLSSESTVSRIRTEHFPLTLESARPSHTSQYLCASSEMGSPQETQYFGPGTRLLVL.

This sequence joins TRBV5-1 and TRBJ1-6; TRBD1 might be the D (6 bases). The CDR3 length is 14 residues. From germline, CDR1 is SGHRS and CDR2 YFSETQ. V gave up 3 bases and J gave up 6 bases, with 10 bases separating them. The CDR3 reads CASSSDSLNSPLHF. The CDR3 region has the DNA TGCGCCAGCAGCTCGGACAGCCTTAATTCACCCCTCCACTTT.

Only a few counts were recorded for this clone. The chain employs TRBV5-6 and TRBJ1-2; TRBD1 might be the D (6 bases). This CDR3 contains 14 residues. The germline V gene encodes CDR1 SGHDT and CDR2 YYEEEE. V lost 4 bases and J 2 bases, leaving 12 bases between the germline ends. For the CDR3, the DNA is TGTGCCAGCAGCGCGGGACAAAGAAACTATGGCTACACCTTC. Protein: CASSAGQRNYGYTF.

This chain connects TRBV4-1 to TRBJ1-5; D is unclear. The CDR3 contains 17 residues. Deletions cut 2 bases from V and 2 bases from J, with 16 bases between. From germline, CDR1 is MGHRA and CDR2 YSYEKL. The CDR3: CASSQWPIGVRNQPQHF. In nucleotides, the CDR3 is TGCGCCAGCAGCCAATGGCCCATAGGAGTTCGCAATCAGCCCCAGCATTTT.

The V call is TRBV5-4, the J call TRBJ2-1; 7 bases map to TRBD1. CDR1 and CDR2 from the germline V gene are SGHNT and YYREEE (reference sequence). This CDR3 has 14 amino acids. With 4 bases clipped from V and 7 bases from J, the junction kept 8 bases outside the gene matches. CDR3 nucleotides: TGTGCCAGCAGCCCAGACAGGGTCGGGAATGAGCAGTTCTTC. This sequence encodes CASSPDRVGNEQFF. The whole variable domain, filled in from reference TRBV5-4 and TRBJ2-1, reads ETGVTQSPTHLIKTRGQQVTLRCSSQSGHNTVSWYQQALGQGPQFIFQYYREEENGRGNFPPRFSGLQFPNYSSELNVNALELDDSALYLCASSPDRVGNEQFFGPGTRLTVL.

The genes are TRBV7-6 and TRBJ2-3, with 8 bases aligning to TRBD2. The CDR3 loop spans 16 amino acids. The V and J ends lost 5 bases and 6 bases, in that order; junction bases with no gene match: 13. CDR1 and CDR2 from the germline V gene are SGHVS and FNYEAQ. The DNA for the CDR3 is TGTGCCAGCAGCCCCACGGTGGCGGGGGGCGGTGATACGCAGTATTTT. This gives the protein CASSPTVAGGGDTQYF.

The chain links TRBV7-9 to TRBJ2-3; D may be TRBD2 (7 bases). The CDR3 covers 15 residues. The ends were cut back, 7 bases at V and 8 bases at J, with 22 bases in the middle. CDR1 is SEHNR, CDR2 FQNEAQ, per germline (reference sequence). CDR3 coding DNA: TGTGCCAGCACCCCCAGTGGGGGGGGGCTGGGTACGCAGTATTTT. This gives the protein CASTPSGGGLGTQYF.

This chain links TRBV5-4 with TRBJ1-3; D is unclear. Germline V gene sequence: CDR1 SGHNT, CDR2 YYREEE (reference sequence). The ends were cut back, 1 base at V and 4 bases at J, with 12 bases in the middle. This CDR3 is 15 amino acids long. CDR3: CASSLSHLTGNTIYF. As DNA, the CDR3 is TGTGCCAGCAGCTTGTCCCATTTAACCGGAAACACCATATATTTT.

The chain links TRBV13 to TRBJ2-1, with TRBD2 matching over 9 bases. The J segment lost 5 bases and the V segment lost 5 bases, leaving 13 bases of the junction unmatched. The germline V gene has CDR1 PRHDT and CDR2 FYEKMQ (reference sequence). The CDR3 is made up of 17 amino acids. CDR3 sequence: CASSLQPTSGPNNEQFF. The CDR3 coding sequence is TGTGCCAGCAGCCTCCAACCGACTAGCGGTCCTAACAATGAGCAGTTCTTC.